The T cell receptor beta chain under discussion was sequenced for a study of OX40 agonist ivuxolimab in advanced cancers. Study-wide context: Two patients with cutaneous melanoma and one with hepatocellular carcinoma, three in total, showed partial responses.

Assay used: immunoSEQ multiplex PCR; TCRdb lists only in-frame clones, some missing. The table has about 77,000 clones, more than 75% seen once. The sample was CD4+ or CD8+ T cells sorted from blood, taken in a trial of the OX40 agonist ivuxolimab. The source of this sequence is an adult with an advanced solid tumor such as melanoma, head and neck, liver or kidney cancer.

The CDR3: CSVDGTGVTGELFF. CDR3 in DNA: TGCAGCGTTGATGGGACAGGGGTCACCGGGGAGCTGTTTTTT. The chain links TRBV29-1 to TRBJ2-2, with 10 bases identical to TRBD1. The CDR3 runs to 14 residues. CDR1 and CDR2 (germline): SQVTM, ANQGSEA. V gave up 3 bases and J gave up 4 bases; unmatched junction bases: 2.